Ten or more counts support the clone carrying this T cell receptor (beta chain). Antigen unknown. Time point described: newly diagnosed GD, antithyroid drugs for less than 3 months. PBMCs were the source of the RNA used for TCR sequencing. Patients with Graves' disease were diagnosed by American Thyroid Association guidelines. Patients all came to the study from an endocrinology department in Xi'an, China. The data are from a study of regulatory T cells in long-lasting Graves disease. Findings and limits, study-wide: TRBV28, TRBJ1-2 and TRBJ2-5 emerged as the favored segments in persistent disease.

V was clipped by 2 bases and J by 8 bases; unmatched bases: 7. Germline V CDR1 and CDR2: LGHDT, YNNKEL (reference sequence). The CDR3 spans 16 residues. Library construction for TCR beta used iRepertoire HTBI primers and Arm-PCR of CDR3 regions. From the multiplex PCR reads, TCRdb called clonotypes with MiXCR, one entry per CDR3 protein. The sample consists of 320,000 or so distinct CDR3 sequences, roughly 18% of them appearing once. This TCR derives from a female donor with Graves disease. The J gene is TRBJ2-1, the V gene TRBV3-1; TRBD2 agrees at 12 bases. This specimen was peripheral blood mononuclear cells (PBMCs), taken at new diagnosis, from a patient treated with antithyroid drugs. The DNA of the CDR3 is TGTGCCAGCAGCCAATCCCTAGCGGGAGGGCCCCATGAGCAGTTCTTC. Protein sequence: CASSQSLAGGPHEQFF.